This T cell receptor (beta chain) was recovered during a study of radiotherapy plus CTLA-4 blockade in lung cancer. Study results and caveats: In blood, after radiotherapy plus ipilimumab, tumor-derived TCR clones expanded.

Here immunoSEQ multiplex PCR was the method, and the copy in TCRdb shows in-frame clones only, minus some. The table has 25,000 to 30,000 clones, 75% to 85% seen once; the top ten hold 20% to 30%. Germline lookup yields CDR1 SGDLS and CDR2 YYNGEE. V lost 2 bases and J lost 6; bases outside the gene matches: 12. The CDR3 has 16 residues. As concerns this clone: What it binds is not known.

V is TRBV9 and J is TRBJ1-2, with 8 bases that match TRBD1. The origin of this receptor is a human donor with non-small cell lung cancer that progressed on radiotherapy plus ipilimumab. This sample comprised peripheral blood, obtained from a patient treated with radiotherapy plus ipilimumab. CDR3 nucleotides: TGTGCCAGCAGCGTCGGGACAGGACTCAGCCGGCATGGCTACACCTTC. It translates to CASSVGTGLSRHGYTF.